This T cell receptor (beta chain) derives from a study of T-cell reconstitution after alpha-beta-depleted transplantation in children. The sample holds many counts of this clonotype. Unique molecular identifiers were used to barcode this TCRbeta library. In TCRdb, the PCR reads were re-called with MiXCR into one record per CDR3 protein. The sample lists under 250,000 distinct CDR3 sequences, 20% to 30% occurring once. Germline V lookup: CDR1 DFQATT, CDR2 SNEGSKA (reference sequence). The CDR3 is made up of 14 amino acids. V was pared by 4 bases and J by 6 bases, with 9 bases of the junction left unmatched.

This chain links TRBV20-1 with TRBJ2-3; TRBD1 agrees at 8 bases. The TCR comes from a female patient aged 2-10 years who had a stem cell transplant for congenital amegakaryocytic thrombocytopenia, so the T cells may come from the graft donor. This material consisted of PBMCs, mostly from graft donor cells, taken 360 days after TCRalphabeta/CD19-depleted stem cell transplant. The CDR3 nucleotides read TGCAGTGCTACTTTGAGGACAGGGTCGGATACGCAGTATTTT. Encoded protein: CSATLRTGSDTQYF.